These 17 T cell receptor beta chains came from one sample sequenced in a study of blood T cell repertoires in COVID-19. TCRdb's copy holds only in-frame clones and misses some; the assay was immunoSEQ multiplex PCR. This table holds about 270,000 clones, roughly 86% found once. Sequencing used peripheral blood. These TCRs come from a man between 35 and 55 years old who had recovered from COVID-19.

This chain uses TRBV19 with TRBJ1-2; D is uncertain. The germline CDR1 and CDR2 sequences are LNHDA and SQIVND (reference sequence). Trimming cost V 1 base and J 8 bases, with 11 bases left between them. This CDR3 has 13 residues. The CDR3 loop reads CASSIASMSGYTF. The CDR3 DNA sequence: TGTGCCAGTAGTATAGCCTCAATGAGCGGCTACACCTTC.

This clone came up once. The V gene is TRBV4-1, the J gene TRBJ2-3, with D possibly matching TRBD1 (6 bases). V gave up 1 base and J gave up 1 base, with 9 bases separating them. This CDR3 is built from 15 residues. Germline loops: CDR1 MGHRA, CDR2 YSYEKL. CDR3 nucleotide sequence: TGCGCCAGCAGCCAAGGTTACAGGGGCACAGATACGCAGTATTTT. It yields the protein CASSQGYRGTDTQYF.

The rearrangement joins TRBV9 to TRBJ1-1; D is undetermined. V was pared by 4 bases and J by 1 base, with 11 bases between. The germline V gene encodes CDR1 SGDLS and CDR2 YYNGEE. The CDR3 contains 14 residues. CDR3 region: CASSSSGGNTEAFF. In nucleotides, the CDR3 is TGTGCCAGCAGCTCCTCCGGCGGGAACACTGAAGCTTTCTTT.

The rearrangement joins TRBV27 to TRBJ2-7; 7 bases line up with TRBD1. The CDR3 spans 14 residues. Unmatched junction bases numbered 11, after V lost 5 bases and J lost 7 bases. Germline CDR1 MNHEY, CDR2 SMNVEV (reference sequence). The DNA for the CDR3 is TGTGCCAGCAGTATCCTACAGGGGAAGGAGGAGCAGTACTTC. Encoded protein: CASSILQGKEEQYF.

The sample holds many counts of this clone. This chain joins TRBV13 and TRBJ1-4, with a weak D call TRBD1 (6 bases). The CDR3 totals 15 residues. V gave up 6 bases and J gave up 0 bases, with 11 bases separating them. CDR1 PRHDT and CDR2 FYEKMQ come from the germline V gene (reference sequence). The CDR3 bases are TGTGCCAGCAGGCGTGGACAGACAACTAATGAAAAACTGTTTTTT. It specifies CASRRGQTTNEKLFF.

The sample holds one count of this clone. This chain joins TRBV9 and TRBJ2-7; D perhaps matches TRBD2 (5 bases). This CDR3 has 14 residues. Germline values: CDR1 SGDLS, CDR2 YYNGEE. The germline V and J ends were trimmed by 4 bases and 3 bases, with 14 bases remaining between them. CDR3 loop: CASSPRASGYEQYF. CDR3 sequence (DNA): TGTGCCAGCAGCCCCCGGGCAAGCGGCTACGAGCAGTACTTC.

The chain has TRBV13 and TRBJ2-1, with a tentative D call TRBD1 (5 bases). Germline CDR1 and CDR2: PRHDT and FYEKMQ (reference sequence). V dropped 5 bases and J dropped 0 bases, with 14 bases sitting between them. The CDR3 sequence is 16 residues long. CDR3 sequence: CASSPRQRSSYNEQFF. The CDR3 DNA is TGTGCCAGCAGCCCAAGACAGCGCAGCTCCTACAATGAGCAGTTCTTC.

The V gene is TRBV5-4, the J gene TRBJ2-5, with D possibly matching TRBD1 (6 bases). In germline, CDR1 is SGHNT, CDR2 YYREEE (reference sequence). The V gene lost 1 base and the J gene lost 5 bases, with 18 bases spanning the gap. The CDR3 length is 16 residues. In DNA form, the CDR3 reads TGTGCCAGCAGCTTGAGGGGAACAGGGCCAGGGGAGACCCAGTACTTC. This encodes CASSLRGTGPGETQYF.

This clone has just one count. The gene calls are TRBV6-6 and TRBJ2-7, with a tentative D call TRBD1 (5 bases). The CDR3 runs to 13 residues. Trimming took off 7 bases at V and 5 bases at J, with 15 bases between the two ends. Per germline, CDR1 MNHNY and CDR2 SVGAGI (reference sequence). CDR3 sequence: CASTSRQFDEQYF. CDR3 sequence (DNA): TGTGCCAGCACCTCCCGACAGTTCGACGAGCAGTACTTC.

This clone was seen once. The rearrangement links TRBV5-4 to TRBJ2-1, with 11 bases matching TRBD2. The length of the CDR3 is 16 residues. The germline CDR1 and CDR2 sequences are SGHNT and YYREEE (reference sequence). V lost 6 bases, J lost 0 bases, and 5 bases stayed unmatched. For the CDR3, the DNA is TGTGCCAGCACCTCTAGCGGGAGGAGCTCCTACAATGAGCAGTTCTTC. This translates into CASTSSGRSSYNEQFF. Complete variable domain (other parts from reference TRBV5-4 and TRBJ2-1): ETGVTQSPTHLIKTRGQQVTLRCSSQSGHNTVSWYQQALGQGPQFIFQYYREEENGRGNFPPRFSGLQFPNYSSELNVNALELDDSALYLCASTSSGRSSYNEQFFGPGTRLTVL.

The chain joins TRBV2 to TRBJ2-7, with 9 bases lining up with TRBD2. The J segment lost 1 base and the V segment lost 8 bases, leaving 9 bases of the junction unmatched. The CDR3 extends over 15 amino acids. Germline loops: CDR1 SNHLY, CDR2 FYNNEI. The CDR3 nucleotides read TGTGCCAGCCGTTCATTTCTAGCGGGGTCCTACGAGCAGTACTTC. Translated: CASRSFLAGSYEQYF.

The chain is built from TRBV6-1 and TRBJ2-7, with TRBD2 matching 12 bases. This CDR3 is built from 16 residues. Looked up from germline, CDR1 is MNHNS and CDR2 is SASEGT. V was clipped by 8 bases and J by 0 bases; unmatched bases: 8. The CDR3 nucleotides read TGTGCCAGCGGTGGACTAGCGGGGAGGAGCTCCTACGAGCAGTACTTC. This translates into CASGGLAGRSSYEQYF.

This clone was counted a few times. CDR3 in amino acids: CASSVAGQGDQPQHF. DNA for the CDR3: TGCGCCAGCAGCGTGGCGGGACAGGGAGATCAGCCCCAGCATTTT. The rearrangement uses TRBV5-1 and TRBJ1-5; 9 nucleotides match TRBD1. This CDR3 is 15 amino acids long. The germline V gene encodes CDR1 SGHRS and CDR2 YFSETQ. V shed 4 bases and J 5 bases; nucleotides not matched to a gene: 7.

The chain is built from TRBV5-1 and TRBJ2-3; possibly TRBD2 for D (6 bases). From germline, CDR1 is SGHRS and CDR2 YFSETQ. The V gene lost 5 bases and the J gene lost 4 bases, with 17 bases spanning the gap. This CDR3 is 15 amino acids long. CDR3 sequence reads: CASRRSGESADTQYF. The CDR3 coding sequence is TGCGCCAGCAGGAGATCGGGAGAGAGCGCAGATACGCAGTATTTT.

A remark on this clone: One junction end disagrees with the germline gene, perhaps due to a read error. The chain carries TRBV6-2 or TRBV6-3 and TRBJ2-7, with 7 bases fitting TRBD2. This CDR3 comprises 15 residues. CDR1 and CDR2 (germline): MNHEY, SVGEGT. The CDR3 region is CASSYSGGRGYEQYF. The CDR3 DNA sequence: TGTGCCAGCAGCTACTCGGGAGGCAGAGGGTACGAGCAGTACTTC.

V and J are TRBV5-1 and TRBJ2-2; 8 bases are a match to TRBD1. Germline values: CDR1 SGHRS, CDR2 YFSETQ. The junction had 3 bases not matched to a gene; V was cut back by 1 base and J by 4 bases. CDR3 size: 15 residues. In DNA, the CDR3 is TGCGCCAGCAGCTTGTCGACAGGGGCCACCGGGGAGCTGTTTTTT. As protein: CASSLSTGATGELFF. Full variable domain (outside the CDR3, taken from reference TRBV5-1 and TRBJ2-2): KAGVTQTPRYLIKTRGQQVTLSCSPISGHRSVSWYQQTPGQGLQFLFEYFSETQRNKGNFPGRFSGRQFSNSRSEMNVSTLELGDSALYLCASSLSTGATGELFFGEGSRLTVL.

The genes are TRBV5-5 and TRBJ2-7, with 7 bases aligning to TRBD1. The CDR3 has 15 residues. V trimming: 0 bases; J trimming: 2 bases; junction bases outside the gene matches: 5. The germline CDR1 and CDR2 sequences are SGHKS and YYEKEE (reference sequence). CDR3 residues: CASSLEQGSPYEQYF. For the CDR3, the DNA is TGTGCCAGCAGCTTGGAACAGGGGAGTCCCTACGAGCAGTACTTC.